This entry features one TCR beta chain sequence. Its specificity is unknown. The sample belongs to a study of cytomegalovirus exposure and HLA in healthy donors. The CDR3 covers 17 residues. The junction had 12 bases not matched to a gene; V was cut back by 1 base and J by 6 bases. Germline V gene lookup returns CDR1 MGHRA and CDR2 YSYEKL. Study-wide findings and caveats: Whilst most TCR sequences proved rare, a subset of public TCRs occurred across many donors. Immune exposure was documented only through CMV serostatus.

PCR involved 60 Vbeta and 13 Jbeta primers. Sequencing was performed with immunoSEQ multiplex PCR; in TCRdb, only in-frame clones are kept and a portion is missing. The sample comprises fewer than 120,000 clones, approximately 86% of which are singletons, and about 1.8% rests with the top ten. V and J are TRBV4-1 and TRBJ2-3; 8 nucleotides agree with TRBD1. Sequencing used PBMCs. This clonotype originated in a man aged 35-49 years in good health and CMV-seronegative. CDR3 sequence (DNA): TGCGCCAGCAGCCAAGCTCAAACAGGGGGGTTTTTGGATACGCAGTATTTT. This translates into CASSQAQTGGFLDTQYF.